The clone carrying this TCR beta chain was counted a single time. What it binds is unknown. Sampling of blood occurred at baseline, cycle 4 day 1, and cycle 7 day 1. The sample belongs to a study of OX40 agonist ivuxolimab in advanced cancers. Overall study results and limits: Relatively little clonal expansion, among the lowest observed, appeared in partial responders at 0.1-3.0 mg/kg.

Generated by immunoSEQ multiplex PCR, the TCRdb table keeps only in-frame clones and is missing some. The sample holds 100,000 or so clones, 65% to 90% seen once. The source was CD4+ or CD8+ T cells sorted from blood, collected in a trial of the OX40 agonist ivuxolimab. This TCR derives from an adult with an advanced solid tumor such as melanoma, head and neck, liver or kidney cancer.

The chain's CDR3 is CASRGTTGRYEQFF. The CDR3 region has the DNA TGTGCCAGCAGAGGGACTACCGGAAGGTATGAGCAGTTCTTC. The rearrangement joins TRBV6-6 to TRBJ2-1; 7 bases align to TRBD2. Germline V gene sequence: CDR1 MNHNY, CDR2 SVGAGI (reference sequence). The CDR3 has 14 amino acids. After removal of 6 bases from V and 8 bases from J, the junction contained 10 bases not matched to a gene.